This T cell receptor beta chain was recorded in a study of Graves' ophthalmopathy and Graves' hyperthyroidism. TCR beta CDR3 amplification used RNA transcripts. HTBI-primed RT-PCR formed the first round, and a multiplex PCR formed the second. TCRdb fed the multiplex PCR reads into MiXCR, producing one record per CDR3 protein. Among 300,000 to 400,000 distinct CDR3 sequences listed, under 20% were seen once. The CDR3 runs to 18 residues. Losses at the gene ends were 4 bases for V and 6 bases for J; bases not matched to a gene: 20. In germline, CDR1 is LGHNA, CDR2 YNFKEQ. This clonotype was observed many times.

The specimen was peripheral blood. V and J are TRBV4-2 and TRBJ2-5; 7 nucleotides agree with TRBD2. The clonotype comes from an adult man with Graves' ophthalmopathy. The CDR3 bases are TGTGCCAGCAGCCTTGCTGGCGGGGGACTCGAGGAGGGAAAGACCCAGTACTTC. Protein: CASSLAGGGLEEGKTQYF.